What follows describes a single T cell receptor (beta chain). Its target is not known. This specimen comes from a study of beta chain features in type 1 diabetes. On the study more broadly: The examined sorted cells totaled approximately 110 million across samples.

Findings and caveats of the study: Across all four CD4+ subsets, people with type 1 diabetes showed modestly shorter TCRB CDR3s. High TCR expression in some cells could lead to their over-representation in cDNA sequencing.

Investigators reverse transcribed all isolated RNA, so they sequenced expressed TCRB transcripts. The table came from immunoSEQ multiplex PCR; TCRdb's copy has only in-frame clones and leaves some out. The sample lists about 360,000 clones, roughly an eighth occurring once. V was shortened by 6 bases and J by 2 bases, with 11 bases between the two germline ends. CDR1 is LNHDA and CDR2 is SQIVND in the germline V gene (reference sequence). The CDR3 contains 15 residues. This chain joins TRBV19 and TRBJ2-6; possibly TRBD2 for D (7 bases). The sample was naive CD4+ T cells from blood. The receptor was isolated from a man between 18 and 35 years old in good health. The CDR3 DNA reads as TGTGCCAGTAGGGGGGCGGGGGCTGGGGCCAACGTCCTGACTTTC. It is translated as CASRGAGAGANVLTF. The whole variable domain, filled in from reference TRBV19 and TRBJ2-6, reads DGGITQSPKYLFRKEGQNVTLSCEQNLNHDAMYWYRQDPGQGLRLIYYSQIVNDFQKGDIAEGYSVSREKKESFPLTVTSAQKNPTAFYLCASRGAGAGANVLTFGAGSRLTVL.